Given below is one T cell receptor (beta chain) in context. Its cognate antigen is unknown. Profiling relied on immunoSEQ multiplex PCR, and the TCRdb table lists in-frame clones only, not all of them. The sample comprises some 90,000 clones, around 84% of which are singletons, and 0.65% to 0.95% rests with the top ten. The sample originates from a study of graft-versus-host responses after intestinal transplantation. Broader study findings: After transplant, early declines in HvG clones were associated with peak levels of circulating GvH clones. The presence of high graft-versus-host to host-versus-graft clonal ratios in allografts characterized patients with graft-donor T cell macrochimerism.

The source was unstimulated CD4+ T cells sorted from spleen or lymph node cells, collected before intestinal transplant. The sequence came from a human donor who received an intestinal transplant.

Written as DNA, the CDR3 is TGTGCCAGCAGTTACTCGAGCTACAATGAGCAGTTCTTC. Its translation: CASSYSSYNEQFF. The rearrangement joins TRBV6-5 to TRBJ2-1; unclear D gene. CDR3 length equals 13 residues. Germline CDR1 reads MNHEY; CDR2 reads SVGAGI. V gave up 0 bases and J gave up 3 bases, with 3 bases separating them.